The present TCR beta chain was sequenced within a study of control samples from healthy donors and cancer patients. The CDR3 length is 15 residues. Unmatched junction bases numbered 8, after V lost 6 bases and J lost 6 bases. Germline CDR1 and CDR2: LNHDA and SQIVND (reference sequence). Only in-frame clones appear in the TCRdb table, and some are missing; sequencing was by immunoSEQ multiplex PCR. The data show about 140,000 clones, with 90% to 95% seen just once and roughly 13% held by the top ten. The chain employs TRBV19 and TRBJ2-2, with 9 positions matching TRBD2. This sequence originates from a man between 40 and 49 years old in good health. Sequencing input: blood. This CDR3 reads CASRGGRAIAGELFF. The CDR3 bases are TGTGCCAGTAGGGGCGGGAGGGCCATCGCCGGGGAGCTGTTTTTT. The full variable domain, in which reference TRBV19 and TRBJ2-2 provide the parts outside the CDR3, is DGGITQSPKYLFRKEGQNVTLSCEQNLNHDAMYWYRQDPGQGLRLIYYSQIVNDFQKGDIAEGYSVSREKKESFPLTVTSAQKNPTAFYLCASRGGRAIAGELFFGEGSRLTVL.